This T cell receptor (beta chain) was identified in a study of OX40 agonist ivuxolimab in advanced cancers. Study-wide context: The dose-escalation cohort had hepatocellular carcinoma, melanoma, renal cell or head and neck cancer. Of mixed ages from roughly 23 to 85 and averaging 60 years, the group was roughly 85% male. Study results and caveats: Compared with CD4+, CD8+ T cells on average had more expanded clones. Expanded peripheral T cells had an undetermined antigen specificity.

A word on this clone: Its antigen is not identified.

Produced via immunoSEQ multiplex PCR; TCRdb's table is partial and in-frame only. The repertoire holds 25,000 to 35,000 clones, with around three quarters as singletons. V was shortened by 2 bases and J by 7 bases, with 10 bases between the two germline ends. The CDR3 extends over 13 amino acids. Germline loops: CDR1 SGHRS, CDR2 YFSETQ. This TCR came from an adult with an advanced solid tumor such as melanoma, head and neck, liver or kidney cancer. The chain recombines TRBV5-1 with TRBJ1-5, with D unresolved. The material was CD4+ or CD8+ T cells sorted from blood, obtained in a trial of the OX40 agonist ivuxolimab. This CDR3 is CASSFDGSQPQHF. The CDR3 region has the DNA TGCGCCAGCAGCTTCGACGGGAGCCAGCCCCAGCATTTT.